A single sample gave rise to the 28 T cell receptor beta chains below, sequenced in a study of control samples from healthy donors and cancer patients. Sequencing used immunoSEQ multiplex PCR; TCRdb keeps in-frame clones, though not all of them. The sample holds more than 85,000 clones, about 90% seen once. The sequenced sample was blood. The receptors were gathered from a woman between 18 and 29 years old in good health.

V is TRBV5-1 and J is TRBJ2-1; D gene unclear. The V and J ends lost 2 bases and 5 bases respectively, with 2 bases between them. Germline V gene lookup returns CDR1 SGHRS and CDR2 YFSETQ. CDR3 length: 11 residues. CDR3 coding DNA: TGCGCCAGCAGCTTAAACAATGAGCAGTTCTTC. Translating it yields CASSLNNEQFF.

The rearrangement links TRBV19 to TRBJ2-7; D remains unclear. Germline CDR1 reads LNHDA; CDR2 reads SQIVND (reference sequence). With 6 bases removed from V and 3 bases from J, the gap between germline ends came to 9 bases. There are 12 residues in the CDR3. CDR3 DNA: TGTGCCAGTAGCCAGGACCACTACGAGCAGTACTTC. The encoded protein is CASSQDHYEQYF.

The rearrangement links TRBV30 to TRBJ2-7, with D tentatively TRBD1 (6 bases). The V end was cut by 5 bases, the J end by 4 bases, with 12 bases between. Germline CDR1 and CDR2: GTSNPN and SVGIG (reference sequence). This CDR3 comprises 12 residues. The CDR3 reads CAWAHQGYEQYF. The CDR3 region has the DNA TGTGCCTGGGCCCATCAGGGGTACGAGCAGTACTTC.

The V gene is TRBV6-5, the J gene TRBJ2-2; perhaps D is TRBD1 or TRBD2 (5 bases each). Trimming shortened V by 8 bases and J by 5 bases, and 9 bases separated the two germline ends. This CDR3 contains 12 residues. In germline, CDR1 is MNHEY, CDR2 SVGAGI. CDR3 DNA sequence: TGTGCCAGCCGGGGACGGACCGGGGAGCTGTTTTTT. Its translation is CASRGRTGELFF.

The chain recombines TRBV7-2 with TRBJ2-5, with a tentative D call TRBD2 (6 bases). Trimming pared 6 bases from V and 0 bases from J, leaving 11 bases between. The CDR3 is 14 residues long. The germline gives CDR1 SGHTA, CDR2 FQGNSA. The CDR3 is CASSEWGDQETQYF. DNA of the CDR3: TGTGCCAGCAGTGAGTGGGGGGACCAAGAGACCCAGTACTTC.

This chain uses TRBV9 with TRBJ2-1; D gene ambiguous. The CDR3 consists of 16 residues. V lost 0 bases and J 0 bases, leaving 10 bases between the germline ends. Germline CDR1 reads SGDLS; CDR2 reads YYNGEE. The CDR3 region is CASSVVASSSYNEQFF. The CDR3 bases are TGTGCCAGCAGCGTAGTGGCGTCGAGCTCCTACAATGAGCAGTTCTTC.

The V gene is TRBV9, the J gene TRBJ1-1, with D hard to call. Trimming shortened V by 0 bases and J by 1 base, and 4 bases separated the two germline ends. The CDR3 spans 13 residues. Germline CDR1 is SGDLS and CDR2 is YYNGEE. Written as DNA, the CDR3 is TGTGCCAGCAGCGTAGGGCCGAACACTGAAGCTTTCTTT. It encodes CASSVGPNTEAFF.

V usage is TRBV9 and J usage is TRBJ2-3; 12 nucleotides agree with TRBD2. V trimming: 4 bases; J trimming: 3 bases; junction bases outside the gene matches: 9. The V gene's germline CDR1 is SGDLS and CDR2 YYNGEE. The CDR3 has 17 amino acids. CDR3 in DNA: TGTGCCAGCAGCCCCCGACTAGCGGGGGCGGGAACAGATACGCAGTATTTT. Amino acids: CASSPRLAGAGTDTQYF.

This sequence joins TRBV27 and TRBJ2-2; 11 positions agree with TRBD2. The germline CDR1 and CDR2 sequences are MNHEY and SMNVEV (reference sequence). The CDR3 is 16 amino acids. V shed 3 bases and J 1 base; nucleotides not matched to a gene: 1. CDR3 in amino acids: CASSFGLAGNTGELFF. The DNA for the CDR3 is TGTGCCAGCAGTTTTGGACTAGCGGGGAACACCGGGGAGCTGTTTTTT.

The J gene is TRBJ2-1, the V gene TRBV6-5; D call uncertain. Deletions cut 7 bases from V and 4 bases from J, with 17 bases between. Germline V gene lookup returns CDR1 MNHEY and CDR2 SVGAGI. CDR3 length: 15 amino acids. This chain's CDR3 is CASTPTRPRYNEQFF. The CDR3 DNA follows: TGTGCCAGCACCCCAACGCGACCTAGGTACAATGAGCAGTTCTTC.

In nucleotides, the CDR3 is TGTGCCAGCAGGGCCGACGGGAGCTCTGGAAACACCATATATTTT. Translation: CASRADGSSGNTIYF. The chain is built from TRBV6-5 and TRBJ1-3, with D unresolved. The CDR3 is 15 amino acids. Germline CDR1 reads MNHEY; CDR2 reads SVGAGI. V lost 6 bases and J lost 0, with 12 bases in between.

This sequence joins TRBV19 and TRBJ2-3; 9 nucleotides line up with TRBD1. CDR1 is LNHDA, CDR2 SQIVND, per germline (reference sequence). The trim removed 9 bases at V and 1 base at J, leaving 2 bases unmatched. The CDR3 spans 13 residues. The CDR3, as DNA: TGTGCCAGCCGGGACAGGGGCACAGATACGCAGTATTTT. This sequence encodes CASRDRGTDTQYF.

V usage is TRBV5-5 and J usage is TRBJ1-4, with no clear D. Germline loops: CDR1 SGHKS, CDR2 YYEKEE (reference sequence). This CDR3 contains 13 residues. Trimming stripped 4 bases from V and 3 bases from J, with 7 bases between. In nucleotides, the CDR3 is TGTGCCAGCAGCCCTCTCCCTAATGAAAAACTGTTTTTT. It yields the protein CASSPLPNEKLFF.

The CDR3 is CSVTQTVNTEAFF. The CDR3 nucleotides are TGCAGCGTTACCCAGACGGTGAACACTGAAGCTTTCTTT. This chain joins TRBV29-1 and TRBJ1-1; D is uncertain. With 5 bases removed from V and 0 bases from J, the gap between germline ends came to 10 bases. The CDR3 covers 13 residues. Germline lookup yields CDR1 SQVTM and CDR2 ANQGSEA.

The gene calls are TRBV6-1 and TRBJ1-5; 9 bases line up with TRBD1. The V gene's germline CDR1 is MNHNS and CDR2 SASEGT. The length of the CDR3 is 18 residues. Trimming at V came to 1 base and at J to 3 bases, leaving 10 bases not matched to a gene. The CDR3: CASSEVPTRTGVNQPQHF. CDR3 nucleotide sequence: TGTGCCAGCAGTGAAGTTCCAACAAGGACAGGGGTCAATCAGCCCCAGCATTTT.

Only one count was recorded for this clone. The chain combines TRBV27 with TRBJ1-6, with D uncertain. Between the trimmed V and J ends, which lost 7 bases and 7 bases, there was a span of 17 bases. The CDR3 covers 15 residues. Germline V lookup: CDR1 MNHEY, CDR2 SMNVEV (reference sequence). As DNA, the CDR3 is TGTGCCAGCACCCCCTTGGAGGATTGGAATTCACCCCTCCACTTT. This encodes CASTPLEDWNSPLHF.

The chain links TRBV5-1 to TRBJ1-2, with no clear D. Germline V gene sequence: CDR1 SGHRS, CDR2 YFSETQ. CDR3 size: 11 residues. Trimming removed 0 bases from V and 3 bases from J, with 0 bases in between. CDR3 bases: TGCGCCAGCAGCTTGGACTATGGCTACACCTTC. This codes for CASSLDYGYTF.

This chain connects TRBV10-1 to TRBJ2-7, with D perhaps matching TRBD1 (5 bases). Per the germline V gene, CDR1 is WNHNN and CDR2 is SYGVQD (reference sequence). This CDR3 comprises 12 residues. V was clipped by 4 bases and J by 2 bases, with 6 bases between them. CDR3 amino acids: CASSGQTYEQYF. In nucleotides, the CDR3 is TGCGCCAGCAGTGGACAGACCTACGAGCAGTACTTC.

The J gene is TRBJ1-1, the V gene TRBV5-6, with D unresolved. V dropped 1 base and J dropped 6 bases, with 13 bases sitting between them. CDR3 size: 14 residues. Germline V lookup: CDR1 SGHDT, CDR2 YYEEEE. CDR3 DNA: TGTGCCAGCAGCTTGCCAACCGGGGTACCTGAAGCTTTCTTT. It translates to CASSLPTGVPEAFF.

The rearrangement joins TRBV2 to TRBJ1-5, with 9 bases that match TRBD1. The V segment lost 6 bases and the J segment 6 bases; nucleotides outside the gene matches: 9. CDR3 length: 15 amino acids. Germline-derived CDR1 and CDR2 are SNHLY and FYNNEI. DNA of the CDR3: TGTGCCAGCAGATCGGGACAGGGTGGGGGTCAGCCCCAGCATTTT. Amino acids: CASRSGQGGGQPQHF.

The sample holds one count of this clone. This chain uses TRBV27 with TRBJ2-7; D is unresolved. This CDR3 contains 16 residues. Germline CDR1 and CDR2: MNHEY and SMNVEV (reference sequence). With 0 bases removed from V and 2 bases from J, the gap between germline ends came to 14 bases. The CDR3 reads CASSLSTGELAYEQYF. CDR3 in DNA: TGTGCCAGCAGTTTATCGACGGGTGAGCTAGCCTACGAGCAGTACTTC.

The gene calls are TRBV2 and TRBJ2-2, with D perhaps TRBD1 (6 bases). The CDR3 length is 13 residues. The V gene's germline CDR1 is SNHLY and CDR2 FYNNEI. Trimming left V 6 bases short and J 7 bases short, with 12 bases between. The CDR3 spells CASSYDRLGELFF. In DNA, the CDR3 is TGTGCCAGCAGCTATGACAGGCTCGGGGAGCTGTTTTTT.

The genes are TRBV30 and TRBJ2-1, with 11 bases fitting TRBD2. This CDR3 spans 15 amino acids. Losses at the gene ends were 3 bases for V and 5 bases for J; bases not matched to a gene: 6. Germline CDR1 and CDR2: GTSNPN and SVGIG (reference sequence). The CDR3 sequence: CAWRLAGGGNNEQFF. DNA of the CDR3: TGTGCCTGGAGGCTAGCGGGAGGAGGGAACAATGAGCAGTTCTTC.

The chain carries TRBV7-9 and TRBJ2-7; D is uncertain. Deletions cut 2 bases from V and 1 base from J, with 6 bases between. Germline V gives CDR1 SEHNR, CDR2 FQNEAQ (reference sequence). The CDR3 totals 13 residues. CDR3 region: CASSLPGSYEQYF. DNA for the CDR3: TGTGCCAGCAGCTTACCCGGGTCCTACGAGCAGTACTTC.

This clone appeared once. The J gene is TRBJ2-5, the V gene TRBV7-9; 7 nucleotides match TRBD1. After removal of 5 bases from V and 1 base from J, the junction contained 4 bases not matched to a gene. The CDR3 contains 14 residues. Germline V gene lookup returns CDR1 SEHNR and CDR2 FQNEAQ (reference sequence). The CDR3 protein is CASSPGQSQETQYF. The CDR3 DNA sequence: TGTGCCAGCAGCCCGGGACAGAGCCAAGAGACCCAGTACTTC.

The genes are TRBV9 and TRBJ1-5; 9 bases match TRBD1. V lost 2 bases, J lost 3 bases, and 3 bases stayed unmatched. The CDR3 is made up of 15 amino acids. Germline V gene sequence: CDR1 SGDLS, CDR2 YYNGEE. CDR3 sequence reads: CASSVGTGYNQPQHF. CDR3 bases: TGTGCCAGCAGCGTTGGGACAGGGTACAATCAGCCCCAGCATTTT. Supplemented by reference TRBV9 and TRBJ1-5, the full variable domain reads DSGVTQTPKHLITATGQRVTLRCSPRSGDLSVYWYQQSLDQGLQFLIQYYNGEERAKGNILERFSAQQFPDLHSELNLSSLELGDSALYFCASSVGTGYNQPQHFGDGTRLSIL.

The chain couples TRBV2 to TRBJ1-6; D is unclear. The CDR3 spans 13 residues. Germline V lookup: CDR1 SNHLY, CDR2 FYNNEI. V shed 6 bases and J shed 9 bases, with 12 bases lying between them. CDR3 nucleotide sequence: TGTGCCAGCAGACCGGGAGAAAGTTCACCCCTCCACTTT. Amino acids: CASRPGESSPLHF.

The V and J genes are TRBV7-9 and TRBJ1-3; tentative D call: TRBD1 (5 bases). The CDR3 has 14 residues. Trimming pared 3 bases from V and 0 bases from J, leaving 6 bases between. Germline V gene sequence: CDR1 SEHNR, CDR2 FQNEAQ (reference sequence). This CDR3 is CASSFDSSGNTIYF. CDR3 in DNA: TGTGCCAGCAGCTTTGACAGCTCTGGAAACACCATATATTTT.